This is a list of T cell receptor beta chains from one sample in a study of identical twins. Each CDR3 protein gets one entry after TCRdb re-called the 5' RACE reads with MiXCR. The sample includes about 280,000 distinct CDR3 sequences, approximately 8% of them seen just once. These sequences were also reported in another study, on yellow fever vaccine responses in identical twins.

Source material: memory (CD45RO+) T cells sorted from blood. The source of these receptors is a young woman in good health. Each CDR3 is given with its conserved first and last residue. A D gene is named only where the DNA matches it firmly. A row's size may be missing; if present it is once, few, many or a size class.

clone_size: .
d_call: .
v_call: TRBV19
j_call: TRBJ2-3
cdr3_aa: CASSIRLGSGFTDTQYF
cdr3_nt: TGTGCCAGTAGTATAAGATTGGGTAGCGGCTTCACAGATACGCAGTATTTT

clone_size: many
d_call: .
v_call: TRBV20-1
j_call: TRBJ1-4
cdr3_aa: CSATAGLQGGAEKLFF
cdr3_nt: TGCAGTGCCACCGCGGGGTTACAGGGAGGAGCTGAAAAACTGTTTTTT

clone_size: .
d_call: TRBD1
v_call: TRBV6-1
j_call: TRBJ2-5
cdr3_aa: CASSEEQGAGKETQYF
cdr3_nt: TGTGCCAGCAGTGAAGAACAGGGGGCCGGTAAAGAGACCCAGTACTTC

clone_size: many
d_call: .
v_call: TRBV5-1
j_call: TRBJ1-2
cdr3_aa: CASSLNDNYGYTF
cdr3_nt: TGCGCCAGCAGCTTAAATGACAACTATGGCTACACCTTC

clone_size: few
d_call: .
v_call: TRBV5-1
j_call: TRBJ1-6
cdr3_aa: CASSLDLGGKNSPLHF
cdr3_nt: TGCGCCAGCAGCTTGGACCTGGGGGGGAAGAATTCACCCCTCCACTTT

clone_size: .
d_call: .
v_call: TRBV24-1
j_call: TRBJ2-1
cdr3_aa: CATSGLTTRRLFYNEQFF
cdr3_nt: TGTGCCACCAGTGGTTTGACTACCCGAAGGCTCTTCTACAATGAGCAGTTCTTC

clone_size: few
d_call: .
v_call: TRBV6-1
j_call: TRBJ2-4
cdr3_aa: CASSEAVSEAKNIQYF
cdr3_nt: TGTGCCAGCAGTGAAGCGGTGTCCGAGGCCAAAAACATTCAGTACTTC

clone_size: many
d_call: TRBD2
v_call: TRBV27
j_call: TRBJ2-3
cdr3_aa: CASSLSPRLAGARTDTQYF
cdr3_nt: TGTGCCAGCAGTTTATCACCCCGGTTAGCGGGGGCCCGCACAGATACGCAGTATTTT

clone_size: few
d_call: .
v_call: TRBV5-1
j_call: TRBJ2-4
cdr3_aa: CASSSPPGGSPAKNIQYF
cdr3_nt: TGCGCCAGCAGCTCCCCCCCCGGGGGATCGCCGGCCAAAAACATTCAGTACTTC

clone_size: many
d_call: .
v_call: TRBV27
j_call: TRBJ2-2
cdr3_aa: CASRYRERAGELFF
cdr3_nt: TGTGCCAGCAGATATAGGGAAAGAGCCGGGGAGCTGTTTTTT

clone_size: few
d_call: .
v_call: TRBV12-3/TRBV12-4
j_call: TRBJ1-4
cdr3_aa: CASSTRWGASNNEKLFF
cdr3_nt: TGTGCCAGCAGTACTAGGTGGGGGGCGAGCAATAATGAAAAACTGTTTTTT

clone_size: few
d_call: TRBD2
v_call: TRBV7-3
j_call: TRBJ2-2
cdr3_aa: CASSLRPSGNTGELFF
cdr3_nt: TGTGCCAGCAGCTTAAGGCCTAGCGGAAACACCGGGGAGCTGTTTTTT

clone_size: .
d_call: TRBD2
v_call: TRBV6-1
j_call: TRBJ2-1
cdr3_aa: CASTERRGDSYNEQFF
cdr3_nt: TGTGCCAGCACCGAACGGCGGGGGGATTCCTACAATGAGCAGTTCTTC

clone_size: .
d_call: .
v_call: TRBV10-3
j_call: TRBJ1-3
cdr3_aa: CAISEVGSSGNTIYF
cdr3_nt: TGTGCCATCAGTGAGGTCGGATCCTCTGGAAACACCATATATTTT

clone_size: many
d_call: TRBD1
v_call: TRBV12-3/TRBV12-4
j_call: TRBJ1-1
cdr3_aa: CASSSGQGRGWEAFF
cdr3_nt: TGTGCCAGCAGCTCCGGACAGGGTCGGGGTTGGGAAGCTTTCTTT

clone_size: few
d_call: .
v_call: TRBV4-1
j_call: TRBJ2-1
cdr3_aa: CASSQGGVGPEQFF
cdr3_nt: TGCGCCAGCAGCCAAGGGGGCGTGGGGCCTGAGCAGTTCTTC

clone_size: few
d_call: .
v_call: TRBV6-5
j_call: TRBJ2-7
cdr3_aa: CASSYSLGPPDGYEQYF
cdr3_nt: TGTGCCAGCAGTTACTCGCTCGGACCGCCAGACGGGTACGAGCAGTACTTC

clone_size: .
d_call: .
v_call: TRBV2
j_call: TRBJ2-7
cdr3_aa: CASRPSSASYEQYF
cdr3_nt: TGTGCCAGCAGGCCCTCTAGCGCCTCCTACGAGCAGTACTTC

clone_size: few
d_call: .
v_call: TRBV9
j_call: TRBJ1-1
cdr3_aa: CASSAFTGRGTEAFF
cdr3_nt: TGTGCCAGCAGCGCCTTCACAGGGCGGGGCACTGAAGCTTTCTTT

clone_size: few
d_call: .
v_call: TRBV3-1
j_call: TRBJ1-2
cdr3_aa: CASQDLYGYTF
cdr3_nt: TGTGCCAGCCAAGACCTCTATGGCTACACCTTC

clone_size: .
d_call: .
v_call: TRBV23-1
j_call: TRBJ1-5
cdr3_aa: CASSQLRQGWQPQHF
cdr3_nt: TGCGCCAGCAGTCAATTACGGCAGGGGTGGCAGCCCCAGCATTTT

clone_size: few
d_call: TRBD1
v_call: TRBV12-5
j_call: TRBJ2-2
cdr3_aa: CASGLRLGTGIAGELFF
cdr3_nt: TGTGCTAGTGGTTTACGTCTCGGGACAGGGATCGCCGGGGAGCTGTTTTTT

clone_size: few
d_call: TRBD1
v_call: TRBV4-1
j_call: TRBJ1-3
cdr3_aa: CASSPRQGGGNTIYF
cdr3_nt: TGCGCCAGCAGCCCCCGACAGGGTGGCGGAAACACCATATATTTT

clone_size: many
d_call: TRBD2
v_call: TRBV20-1
j_call: TRBJ2-7
cdr3_aa: CSASGRVDYEQYF
cdr3_nt: TGCAGTGCTAGCGGGAGGGTCGACTACGAGCAGTACTTC

clone_size: few
d_call: .
v_call: TRBV25-1
j_call: TRBJ1-1
cdr3_aa: CASSEWGGTEAFF
cdr3_nt: TGTGCCAGCAGTGAATGGGGGGGCACTGAAGCTTTCTTT

clone_size: .
d_call: .
v_call: TRBV20-1
j_call: TRBJ2-3
cdr3_aa: CSVPETQYF
cdr3_nt: TGCAGTGTCCCAGAAACGCAGTATTTT

clone_size: .
d_call: TRBD2
v_call: TRBV7-9
j_call: TRBJ2-4
cdr3_aa: CASSVGLAGADIQYF
cdr3_nt: TGTGCCAGCAGCGTGGGACTAGCGGGAGCGGACATTCAGTACTTC

clone_size: few
d_call: TRBD1
v_call: TRBV4-1
j_call: TRBJ2-3
cdr3_aa: CASSHPDRGTQYF
cdr3_nt: TGCGCCAGCAGCCACCCCGACAGGGGTACGCAGTATTTT